The sequence of this TCR beta chain was determined in a study of radiation and T cells in renal cell carcinoma (TCRdb year 2020). Background on the whole study: The samples were obtained from a clinical trial, where primary renal cell carcinomas were treated with 15 Gy stereotactic body radiation therapy and then removed by nephrectomy 4 weeks afterward. In total, 50 to 60 samples, comprising 25 or so tumors and about 27 peripheral blood samples, were subjected to TCR beta sequencing. A total of 3.5 million to 4.5 million unique CDR3 nucleotide sequences, encoding 2.5 million to 3 million unique CDR3 amino acid sequences, were found across all 50 or so samples.

Following the manufacturer's recommendations, the immunoSEQ kit was used to generate TCR beta libraries from genomic DNA. Library preparation used a first multiplex PCR with proprietary primers, then a second PCR adding unique barcodes, with bead cleanups after each round. A kit-provided positive control reaction and a negative control reaction were included in every sample batch. The final libraries were assessed on an Agilent 4200 TapeStation D1000 ScreenTape, pooled by volume, and quantified by qPCR. Sequencing ran on an Illumina NextSeq500 with a MidOutput 150-cycle cartridge, using 156 Read1 and 15 Index1 cycles with kit custom primers. The pooled library was loaded at approximately 0.99 pM, and approximately 20% PhiX control was spiked in. The authors processed their data as follows. The vendor-processed data were analyzed in R, and a clonotype was defined as all T cells that share the same CDR3 nucleotide sequence. In the clone abundance analyses, frequencies in each sample were normalized to that sample's 10,000 most abundant clones. Public T cell clones, averaging fewer than five per sample, were removed before analysis. An abundance difference of at least 32-fold between compartments was the criterion for calling clonotypes tumor-enriched or baseline blood-enriched. Clonotypes expanded or contracted between blood time points were identified with a beta-binomial differential abundance model. Tumor-blood repertoire similarity was measured with the Baroni-Urbani and Buser coefficient, and groups were compared using two-tailed Wilcoxon tests in R. The table was pulled from immuneACCESS by TCRdb, which kept in-frame rearrangements only. Such tables lose some clones; where checked, under half of the loss comes from unresolved V genes, and the rest has no known cause. V and J calls and clone size come straight from that table; D and trimming were deduced from the DNA. In all, the sample holds 100,000 to 150,000 clones, and roughly 80% of those were seen once. Around 3% of the sample lies in the top ten.

The time point label for this specimen denotes: baseline pretreatment blood. The treatment or condition tag for this specimen amounts to: 15 Gy SBRT to primary tumor, nephrectomy 4 weeks later. To follow tumor-enriched clonotypes, peripheral blood was collected serially from radiation-treated patients at baseline and again at 2 weeks and 4 weeks after SBRT. Every patient's renal cell carcinoma showed clear cell pathology. The QIAamp DNA Blood Mini Kit (Qiagen) was used to prepare genomic DNA for TCR sequencing. Samples were included in the analyses only if all quality control checks were passed. In the germline V gene, CDR1 corresponds to MDHEN and CDR2 to SYDVKM. The CDR3 starts with the cysteine, ends with the phenylalanine, and has 16 residues. Only the CDR3 portion is preserved as DNA: 48 bases, with reading frame beginning at the first base. V and J are truncated by 8 bases and 5 bases respectively, leaving an intervening sequence of 24 bases.

Regarding this clone: Its antigen is not yet known. No base quality information exists; no much larger clone differs at one position.

Results and caveats for the whole study, not just this receptor: An increase in top tumor clonotypes in blood was observed from baseline to 2 weeks post-radiation, followed by contraction by 4 weeks, which was taken to suggest transient expansion of tumor-resident clones. Because the trial had a single-armed design, the trial could not examine how radiation dose or scheduling affected the TCR repertoire. Changes in the blood repertoire were not tracked past 4 weeks after treatment. No pretreatment tumor biopsies were available, so the baseline intratumoral presence of clonotypes could not be determined.

The sequenced sample was blood, obtained from a patient whose treatment included radiotherapy and nephrectomy. Recombination joined TRBV28 with TRBJ1-1; the D gene is perhaps TRBD1, on 6 matching bases. The sequence derives from a woman between 55 and 75 years old with renal cell carcinoma. CDR3 protein: CASSLPGSGVVTEAFF. Here is the DNA: TGTGCCAGCTCTCTTCCTGGGTCAGGGGTTGTGACTGAAGCTTTCTTT.